The 6 T cell receptor beta chains below were found in one sample sequenced in a study of shared clonotypes between healthy human individuals. Generated by immunoSEQ multiplex PCR, the TCRdb table keeps only in-frame clones and is missing some. The table records over 850,000 clones, 75% to 85% of them present only once. Sequenced material: memory CD4+ T cells from PBMCs. Subset meaning: CD45RA-negative fraction. Receptor source: a man between 18 and 35 years old in good health. Some clones in this sample may be carry-over from other donors' samples.

A remark on this clone: The same CDR3 also results from other DNA sequences found in this sample. The V call is TRBV1, the J call TRBJ1-5. TRBV1 is termed a pseudogene. The CDR3 is made up of 15 amino acids. CDR3 in amino acids: CTSSQDGPYAEPQHF. In nucleotides, the CDR3 is TGCACCAGCAGCCAAGATGGACCCTACGCGGAGCCCCAGCATTTT.

This clone was found a few times. The V and J genes are TRBV7-2 and TRBJ2-5; D remains ambiguous. V was shortened by 2 bases and J by 7 bases, with 8 bases between the two germline ends. Looked up from germline, CDR1 is SGHTA and CDR2 is FQGNSA. The CDR3 extends over 12 amino acids. The CDR3 is CASSLPKGTQYF. The CDR3 DNA follows: TGTGCCAGCAGCTTACCAAAAGGGACCCAGTACTTC. The whole variable domain, filled in from reference TRBV7-2 and TRBJ2-5, reads GAGVSQSPSNKVTEKGKDVELRCDPISGHTALYWYRQSLGQGLEFLIYFQGNSAPDKSGLPSDRFSAERTGGSVSTLTIQRTQQEDSAVYLCASSLPKGTQYFGPGTRLLVL.

The J gene is TRBJ2-6, the V gene TRBV28; D is perhaps TRBD2 (6 bases). The CDR3 is 18 residues long. Germline CDR1 MDHEN, CDR2 SYDVKM. V was pared by 3 bases and J by 0 bases, with 15 bases between. The chain's CDR3 is CASSFTPGGSSGANVLTF. CDR3 in DNA: TGTGCCAGCAGTTTCACCCCCGGAGGGAGCTCTGGGGCCAACGTCCTGACTTTC. Together with reference TRBV28 and TRBJ2-6, the CDR3 gives the full variable domain: DVKVTQSSRYLVKRTGEKVFLECVQDMDHENMFWYRQDPGLGLRLIYFSYDVKMKEKGDIPEGYSVSREKKERFSLILESASTNQTSMYLCASSFTPGGSSGANVLTFGAGSRLTVL.

This chain links TRBV11-2 with TRBJ1-6, with D possibly TRBD1 on 5 matching bases. The germline V and J ends were trimmed by 3 bases and 10 bases, with 13 bases remaining between them. Germline CDR1 is SGHAT and CDR2 is FQNNGV. The CDR3 length is 14 residues. CDR3 nucleotide sequence: TGTGCCAGCAGCTTTACTTGGGGGGACTCACCCCTCCACTTT. Translated, it gives CASSFTWGDSPLHF.

This clone was recorded a few times. The J gene is TRBJ1-5, the V gene TRBV6-5, with TRBD1 identical over 8 bases. This CDR3 is built from 15 residues. V lost 0 bases to trimming and J lost 4 bases; unmatched junction nucleotides: 2. Germline assignment: CDR1 MNHEY and CDR2 SVGAGI. CDR3 region: CASSYSNRGNQPQHF. As DNA, the CDR3 is TGTGCCAGCAGTTACTCGAACAGGGGGAATCAGCCCCAGCATTTT.

This clone was seen just once. The genes are TRBV14 and TRBJ2-1; D is unclear. V was shortened by 0 bases and J by 10 bases, with 4 bases between the two germline ends. CDR1 is SGHDN and CDR2 is FVKESK in the germline V gene. The CDR3 is 11 amino acids. Written as DNA, the CDR3 is TGTGCCAGCAGCCAAGAGTGGGAGCAGTTCTTC. It yields the protein CASSQEWEQFF.